Given below is one T cell receptor (beta chain) in context. The germline V gene encodes CDR1 SNHLY and CDR2 FYNNEI. There are 16 residues in the CDR3. V was clipped by 7 bases and J by 0 bases; unmatched bases: 10. This record belongs to a study of blood T cell repertoires in COVID-19. Study details: Donors in the United States, Italy and Spain gave samples during acute or convalescent COVID-19. PBMCs, B-cell-depleted T cells, or T cells were the source of the cDNA or gDNA that made up the material.

Per the authors' pipeline: Amplification of reference gene primers provided the estimated nucleated cell counts. TCRdb keeps only in-frame clones here, not all; method: immunoSEQ multiplex PCR. For V, J and clone size, that table is used; D and trimming come from the DNA. The profile shows around 100,000 clones, around 90% of them singletons. Sequenced input: peripheral blood. The sequence was collected from a woman of 80 years or more in a cohort sampled during active COVID-19. V gene TRBV2 combines with J gene TRBJ2-5; 8 bases agree with TRBD1. The CDR3 nucleotides read TGTGCCAGCATCCCTCGCACAGGGGGTTACCAAGAGACCCAGTACTTC. Amino acid sequence: CASIPRTGGYQETQYF.